One sample yielded the 3 T cell receptor beta chains listed below, sequenced in a study of T cells after yellow fever vaccination. A single record per CDR3 protein comes from TCRdb applying MiXCR to the 5' RACE reads. The sample consists of 310,000 or so distinct CDR3 sequences, roughly 7% of them appearing once. The input for sequencing was PBMCs, taken about 49 days after the first yellow fever vaccination. The receptors were gathered from a man aged 18 to 30 who received the YFV17D yellow fever vaccine.

This clonotype has at least ten counts. The V call is TRBV4-1, the J call TRBJ2-7, with 8 bases identical to TRBD1. Germline CDR1 and CDR2: MGHRA and YSYEKL. V gave up 4 bases and J gave up 0 bases; unmatched junction bases: 5. This CDR3 region has 15 residues. The CDR3 nucleotides are TGCGCCAGCAGCCCAGGACAGGGCCCCTCCTACGAGCAGTACTTC. Protein: CASSPGQGPSYEQYF.

This clonotype was found a few times. The chain joins TRBV3-1 to TRBJ2-7; no definite D call. CDR3 size: 12 residues. Germline V gene data show CDR1 as LGHDT and CDR2 as YNNKEL (reference sequence). V gave up 5 bases and J gave up 3 bases, with 8 bases separating them. This CDR3 reads CASSAASYEQYF. In nucleotides, the CDR3 is TGTGCCAGCAGCGCTGCAAGCTACGAGCAGTACTTC.

The chain joins TRBV27 to TRBJ2-1; a possible D gene is TRBD1 (5 bases). The germline CDR1 and CDR2 sequences are MNHEY and SMNVEV (reference sequence). The CDR3 spans 14 residues. V shed 3 bases and J shed 8 bases, with 14 bases lying between them. The CDR3 loop is CASSLQGADDEQFF. The CDR3, as DNA: TGTGCCAGCAGTTTGCAAGGGGCGGACGATGAGCAGTTCTTC.